A single T cell receptor (beta chain) is shown here with its context. The antigen is unknown. The sample contains more than one DNA sequence encoding this CDR3. This entry is derived from a study of shared clonotypes between healthy human individuals. CD45RO negativity and positive selection for CCR7 defined naive CD8 cells, a population that excluded terminally differentiated effector memory CD45RA+ cells. The method was immunoSEQ multiplex PCR; TCRdb's version includes in-frame clones alone and lacks a portion of them. Here the sample spans some 2 million clones, roughly 95% being singletons. The V end lost 3 bases, the J end lost 4 bases, and 10 bases lay between the germline ends. From germline, CDR1 is LNHDA and CDR2 SQIVND (reference sequence). The CDR3 length is 14 residues. Study outcomes and limitations: It was only blood that was sampled, and tissue repertoires likely differ.

The specimen sequenced was naive CD8+ T cells sorted from blood. V is TRBV19 and J is TRBJ1-5; tentatively, D is TRBD1 (5 bases). The clonotype comes from a man younger than 35 in good health. CDR3 DNA sequence: TGTGCCAGTAGTATCCGAGACAGTAATCAGCCCCAGCATTTT. Translated, it gives CASSIRDSNQPQHF. The variable domain in full, with the rest retrieved from reference TRBV19 and TRBJ1-5, is DGGITQSPKYLFRKEGQNVTLSCEQNLNHDAMYWYRQDPGQGLRLIYYSQIVNDFQKGDIAEGYSVSREKKESFPLTVTSAQKNPTAFYLCASSIRDSNQPQHFGDGTRLSIL.